This T cell receptor (beta chain) was captured in a study of blood T cell repertoires in COVID-19. About the study: Both acute and convalescent COVID-19 samples were obtained from the United States, Italy and Spain. T cells, B-cell-depleted T cells, or PBMCs provided the cDNA or gDNA that served as material.

CDR1 is KGHDR and CDR2 is SFDVKD in the germline V gene. With V trimmed by 0 bases and J by 7 bases, 16 bases remained unmatched. The CDR3 contains 20 residues. As processed by the authors: The assay estimated nucleated cells by amplifying reference gene primers. Only in-frame clones appear in the TCRdb table, and some are missing; sequencing was by immunoSEQ multiplex PCR. The DNA was the basis for D and trimming; V, J and clone size are from that table. In the table there are some 74,000 clones, roughly three quarters of which are singletons. This chain uses TRBV24-1 with TRBJ2-2, with 10 nucleotides matching TRBD1. Sample: peripheral blood. The sequence came from a woman aged 45-65 years with acute or convalescent COVID-19. DNA of the CDR3: TGTGCCACCAGTGATTTGCCCGCGAATCGACAGGGGGCGCGGGTCGGGGAGCTGTTTTTT. Protein sequence: CATSDLPANRQGARVGELFF.